The T cell receptor beta chain under discussion was sequenced for a study of CD8+ T cells in alopecia areata. Indicated treatment: oral pan-JAK inhibitor, 5-10 mg twice daily. This clone showed up just a few times. The sequencing template was cDNA reverse transcribed from extracted RNA. This table comes from immunoSEQ multiplex PCR, and its TCRdb copy is limited to in-frame clones, with some not included. The table has about 190,000 clones, less than 70% seen once. This CDR3 is built from 12 residues. The germline CDR1 and CDR2 sequences are SGHDN and FVKESK. Trimming stripped 10 bases from V and 5 bases from J, with 13 bases between.

Sequenced here: CD4+ T cells sorted from blood, sampled around week 50, from a patient treated with tofacitinib. The chain employs TRBV14 and TRBJ2-3; the D gene could be TRBD1 or TRBD2 (5 bases each). The origin of this receptor is a human donor with alopecia areata. The CDR3 here is CATGTGLDTQYF. CDR3 nucleotide sequence: TGTGCCACCGGGACGGGGTTAGATACGCAGTATTTT.